Presented here are 18 T cell receptor beta chains from one specimen sequenced in a study of neoadjuvant anti-PD-1 for oral cavity cancer. Using immunoSEQ multiplex PCR, the repertoire was profiled, and TCRdb retains in-frame clones only, with some absent. The sample contains around 17,000 clones, 55% to 80% of which appear only once. The sequencing used PBMCs, collected before nivolumab (anti-PD-1) treatment. All receptors come from a person aged 40 to 85 with oral cavity squamous cell carcinoma.

The chain recombines TRBV11-2 with TRBJ1-2; 7 nucleotides align to TRBD1. V lost 1 base to trimming and J lost 6 bases; unmatched junction nucleotides: 2. The CDR3 length is 13 residues. From germline, CDR1 is SGHAT and CDR2 FQNNGV. The CDR3 is CASSLADRDGYTF. CDR3 DNA: TGTGCCAGCAGCTTAGCCGACAGGGATGGCTACACCTTC.

This chain connects TRBV5-6 to TRBJ1-4, with D uncertain. This CDR3 has 17 amino acids. Germline-derived CDR1 and CDR2 are SGHDT and YYEEEE. V dropped 2 bases and J dropped 3 bases, with 17 bases sitting between them. The chain's CDR3 is CASSFSGTPAANEKLFF. The CDR3 bases are TGTGCCAGCAGCTTTTCGGGCACTCCGGCGGCTAATGAAAAACTGTTTTTT.

This clone was counted a single time. The chain recombines TRBV5-5 with TRBJ2-7, with a tentative D call TRBD2 (6 bases). The CDR3 runs to 14 residues. The germline CDR1 and CDR2 sequences are SGHKS and YYEKEE (reference sequence). Between the trimmed V and J ends, which lost 4 bases and 0 bases, there was a span of 11 bases. CDR3 sequence reads: CASSAGTYSYEQYF. In DNA, the CDR3 is TGTGCCAGCAGCGCCGGGACTTACTCCTACGAGCAGTACTTC.

The genes are TRBV28 and TRBJ2-7; 16 bases line up with TRBD2. Trimming took 4 bases from V and 1 from J; bases not matched to a gene: 4. The CDR3 loop spans 17 amino acids. The V gene's germline CDR1 is MDHEN and CDR2 SYDVKM. The CDR3 region is CASSSAGLAGGSYEQYF. CDR3 sequence (DNA): TGTGCCAGCAGTTCGGCGGGACTAGCGGGAGGGTCCTACGAGCAGTACTTC.

J is TRBJ2-7 and V is TRBV6-5; no definite D call. This CDR3 has 13 amino acids. Germline values: CDR1 MNHEY, CDR2 SVGAGI. Trimming removed 5 bases at V and 0 bases at J, with 8 bases between. The CDR3 here is CASSGQGSYEQYF. The CDR3 coding sequence is TGTGCCAGCAGTGGGCAAGGCTCCTACGAGCAGTACTTC.

The rearrangement uses TRBV25-1 and TRBJ2-1, with D perhaps matching TRBD1 (6 bases). The CDR3 spans 17 residues. From germline, CDR1 is MGHDK and CDR2 SYGVNS. V lost 4 bases, J lost 0 bases, and 16 bases lay in between. The chain's CDR3 is CASSGMAGASSYNEQFF. The DNA of the CDR3 is TGTGCCAGCAGTGGGATGGCAGGGGCTAGCTCCTACAATGAGCAGTTCTTC.

The CDR3 DNA reads TGTGCCAGCAGTTCCTCGGGTTACCAAGGCTACACCTTC. Translation: CASSSSGYQGYTF. J is TRBJ1-2 and V is TRBV6-5; the D is unclear. Trimming shortened V by 4 bases and J by 8 bases, and 14 bases separated the two germline ends. Germline values: CDR1 MNHEY, CDR2 SVGAGI. CDR3 size: 13 residues.

The chain is built from TRBV6-5 and TRBJ1-3; 7 positions match TRBD1. The germline gives CDR1 MNHEY, CDR2 SVGAGI. Germline trimming cut 6 bases from V and 6 bases from J; bases unmatched to any gene: 5. The CDR3 is 13 amino acids. As DNA, the CDR3 is TGTGCCAGCAGCCCGACAGGGACAAACACCATATATTTT. This encodes CASSPTGTNTIYF.

As concerns this clone: The junction departs from the called germline gene at one end, perhaps through a read error. The CDR3 bases are TGTGCTAGCAGCTTAGACCTTAAGGACGAGCAGTACTTC. It specifies CASSLDLKDEQYF. The rearrangement links TRBV7-7 to TRBJ2-7, with D hard to call. Germline CDR1 and CDR2: SSHAT and FNYEAQ (reference sequence). This CDR3 spans 13 amino acids.

This chain uses TRBV6-5 with TRBJ2-1; D is perhaps TRBD2 (6 bases). The V end lost 0 bases, the J end lost 5 bases, and 14 bases lay between the germline ends. The germline CDR1 and CDR2 sequences are MNHEY and SVGAGI. The CDR3 covers 16 residues. The CDR3 coding sequence is TGTGCCAGCAGTTACTCGAAGGGAGGACTTGACAATGAGCAGTTCTTC. Translated, it gives CASSYSKGGLDNEQFF.

CDR3 coding DNA: TGTGCCAGCAGCCCGCGATGGACCGGGGAGCTGTTTTTT. This gives the protein CASSPRWTGELFF. The rearrangement joins TRBV5-6 to TRBJ2-2; D is unclear. CDR3 length: 13 amino acids. Germline CDR1 SGHDT, CDR2 YYEEEE. V lost 4 bases and J lost 5, with 9 bases in between.

This chain links TRBV28 with TRBJ1-1, with 12 nucleotides matching TRBD1. The V gene end was trimmed by 7 bases and the J gene end by 1 base; junction bases not matched to a gene: 10. The CDR3 length is 17 residues. The germline V gene has CDR1 MDHEN and CDR2 SYDVKM. In DNA form, the CDR3 reads TGTGCCAGCACCCCGGGGGACAGGGGGCGGAGGAACACTGAAGCTTTCTTT. Its translation: CASTPGDRGRRNTEAFF.

This clone turned up a few times. V usage is TRBV5-1 and J usage is TRBJ2-7; 12 nucleotides line up with TRBD2. The CDR3 totals 15 residues. The trim removed 4 bases at V and 5 bases at J, leaving 7 bases unmatched. CDR1 and CDR2 (germline): SGHRS, YFSETQ. The CDR3 is CASSLASGRVDEQYF. CDR3 DNA: TGCGCCAGCAGCCTGGCTAGCGGGAGGGTCGACGAGCAGTACTTC.

The J gene is TRBJ2-5, the V gene TRBV27; possibly TRBD1 for D (6 bases). Trimming stripped 2 bases from V and 0 bases from J, with 16 bases between. The CDR3 has 17 residues. Germline CDR1 MNHEY, CDR2 SMNVEV (reference sequence). The CDR3 loop reads CASSLRTGTSYQETQYF. The CDR3 DNA sequence: TGTGCCAGCAGTTTAAGGACCGGGACATCGTACCAAGAGACCCAGTACTTC.

The chain uses TRBV5-6 and TRBJ2-3, with 9 positions matching TRBD1. The CDR3 is 15 residues long. In germline, CDR1 is SGHDT, CDR2 YYEEEE. V lost 4 bases, J lost 7 bases, and 10 bases stayed unmatched. The CDR3, as DNA: TGTGCCAGCAGCCCCTGGGACAGGGAGGGGAATACGCAGTATTTT. Translated: CASSPWDREGNTQYF.

The rearrangement links TRBV5-8 to TRBJ2-5; D gene unclear. V was cut by 0 bases and J by 1 base, with 7 bases left in between. The CDR3 runs to 14 residues. Germline lookup yields CDR1 SGHTS and CDR2 YDEGEE. CDR3 amino acids: CASSLGIGQETQYF. In nucleotides, the CDR3 is TGTGCCAGCAGCTTGGGGATAGGCCAAGAGACCCAGTACTTC.

The V call is TRBV5-1, the J call TRBJ2-3; the match to TRBD1 covers 8 bases. Germline loops: CDR1 SGHRS, CDR2 YFSETQ. Trimming cost V 0 bases and J 0 bases; bases outside gene matches: 3. The CDR3 loop spans 16 amino acids. Here the CDR3 DNA reads TGCGCCAGCAGCTTGGATGGGGACAGGAGCACAGATACGCAGTATTTT. The encoded protein is CASSLDGDRSTDTQYF.

V is TRBV28 and J is TRBJ2-5; 7 bases agree with TRBD2. V was pared by 6 bases and J by 3 bases, with 4 bases of the junction left unmatched. CDR3 length: 13 amino acids. CDR1 and CDR2 (germline): MDHEN, SYDVKM. CDR3 region: CASRLAVEETQYF. The CDR3 bases are TGTGCCAGCAGGCTAGCGGTTGAAGAGACCCAGTACTTC.